The next 14 T cell receptor beta chains were all read from a single sample in a study of blood T cell repertoires in COVID-19. Here immunoSEQ multiplex PCR was the method, and the copy in TCRdb shows in-frame clones only, minus some. The sample holds over 200,000 clones; approximately 84% are singletons and the top ten take 4.4%. The specimen was peripheral blood. The receptors derive from a man in his forties or fifties with active or convalescent COVID-19.

V is TRBV12-3 or TRBV12-4 and J is TRBJ1-1; tentative D call: TRBD1 (6 bases). V lost 3 bases and J 7 bases, leaving 12 bases between the germline ends. The length of the CDR3 is 13 residues. CDR3 sequence reads: CASSFVGAVEAFF. The CDR3 bases are TGTGCCAGCAGTTTCGTGGGGGCTGTTGAAGCTTTCTTT.

Comments on this clone: One junction end disagrees with the germline gene, perhaps due to a read error. This CDR3 is also generated by other DNA sequences in the sample. The chain combines TRBV11-3 with TRBJ2-7; D possibly corresponds to TRBD1 (6 bases). This CDR3 spans 15 amino acids. CDR1 SGHNT and CDR2 YENEEA come from the germline V gene. The CDR3 region is CASSRGIGQRGEQYF. The DNA of the CDR3 is TGCGCCAGCAGCCGCGGAATAGGACAGAGAGGTGAGCAGTACTTC.

The chain recombines TRBV27 with TRBJ1-5; 11 nucleotides line up with TRBD1. The germline CDR1 and CDR2 sequences are MNHEY and SMNVEV (reference sequence). Losses at the gene ends were 5 bases for V and 4 bases for J; bases not matched to a gene: 13. The length of the CDR3 is 18 residues. The CDR3 region has the DNA TGTGCCAGCAGTCCACATCTCGGACAGGGGGCGGGTAATCAGCCCCAGCATTTT. This translates into CASSPHLGQGAGNQPQHF.

This CDR3 reads CASSLARGSYEQYF. The CDR3 DNA is TGTGCCAGCAGCTTAGCGCGGGGTTCCTACGAGCAGTACTTC. The chain combines TRBV11-2 with TRBJ2-7; D may be TRBD2 (6 bases). Trimming pared 1 base from V and 1 base from J, leaving 8 bases between. The CDR3 runs to 14 residues. Germline CDR1 SGHAT, CDR2 FQNNGV.

This clone has a single count. V usage is TRBV7-8 and J usage is TRBJ1-1; 11 nucleotides match TRBD1. Germline V lookup: CDR1 SGHVS, CDR2 FQNEAQ. The CDR3 covers 13 residues. V was clipped by 5 bases and J by 5 bases; unmatched bases: 1. The DNA for the CDR3 is TGTGCCAGCAGCGGGACAGGGGGAACTGAAGCTTTCTTT. Amino acid sequence: CASSGTGGTEAFF.

V is TRBV12-3 or TRBV12-4 and J is TRBJ2-3; possibly TRBD2 for D (5 bases). This CDR3 has 11 residues. V gave up 7 bases and J gave up 6 bases, with 8 bases separating them. In DNA, the CDR3 is TGTGCCAGCAAGGACTTTGATACGCAGTATTTT. Its translation: CASKDFDTQYF.

The chain links TRBV6-1 to TRBJ1-2; perhaps TRBD1 as D (5 bases). The V gene lost 4 bases and the J gene lost 3 bases, with 18 bases spanning the gap. The CDR3 consists of 16 residues. Germline V gene data show CDR1 as MNHNS and CDR2 as SASEGT. This chain's CDR3 is CASSVGTEAWYYGYTF. The CDR3 coding sequence is TGTGCCAGCAGTGTAGGGACTGAAGCGTGGTACTATGGCTACACCTTC.

DNA of the CDR3: TGTGCCAGCAGCTCTAACAGGGGTCTTAGCACAGATACGCAGTATTTT. Its protein product is CASSSNRGLSTDTQYF. The gene calls are TRBV7-8 and TRBJ2-3, with 7 bases that match TRBD1. This CDR3 has 16 amino acids. Germline V gene data show CDR1 as SGHVS and CDR2 as FQNEAQ. J was trimmed by 0 bases and V by 4 bases; bases with no gene match: 7.

This clone was detected only once. V is TRBV4-1 and J is TRBJ1-4; D not certain. The V end lost 3 bases, the J end lost 7 bases, and 9 bases lay between the germline ends. Germline-derived CDR1 and CDR2 are MGHRA and YSYEKL. The CDR3 loop spans 13 amino acids. Written as DNA, the CDR3 is TGCGCCAGCAGCCAGGCAACATCTGAAAAACTGTTTTTT. Translated, it gives CASSQATSEKLFF.

The chain joins TRBV11-2 to TRBJ2-1, with TRBD2 matching 7 bases. Germline V gives CDR1 SGHAT, CDR2 FQNNGV. Trimming took 7 bases from V and 8 from J; bases not matched to a gene: 5. The CDR3 is 12 amino acids. CDR3 DNA: TGTGCCAGCATCCTCAGCGGGGATGAGCAGTTCTTC. This encodes CASILSGDEQFF.

The rearrangement links TRBV30 to TRBJ2-1; tentative D call: TRBD1 (5 bases). Trimming shortened V by 6 bases and J by 7 bases, and 7 bases separated the two germline ends. The CDR3 sequence is 10 residues long. Germline assignment: CDR1 GTSNPN and CDR2 SVGIG (reference sequence). CDR3 amino acids: CACQGNEQFF. For the CDR3, the DNA is TGTGCCTGCCAGGGTAATGAGCAGTTCTTC.

The chain combines TRBV9 with TRBJ1-2, with a weak D call TRBD1 (6 bases). The CDR3 has 13 residues. V gave up 2 bases and J gave up 4 bases, with 9 bases separating them. The germline V gene encodes CDR1 SGDLS and CDR2 YYNGEE. The CDR3 reads CASSVSGVYGYTF. CDR3 DNA: TGTGCCAGCAGCGTTTCAGGGGTCTATGGCTACACCTTC.

The V call is TRBV30, the J call TRBJ1-6; 7 nucleotides match TRBD1. The CDR3 length is 12 residues. The germline V gene has CDR1 GTSNPN and CDR2 SVGIG (reference sequence). J gave up 9 bases and V 3 bases, and 2 bases lay outside the gene matches. CDR3 sequence (DNA): TGTGCCTGGAGGACAGGGTTTTCACCCCTCCACTTT. Protein product: CAWRTGFSPLHF.

The J gene is TRBJ1-2, the V gene TRBV5-1; 8 nucleotides match TRBD1. The CDR3 sequence is 14 residues long. Germline values: CDR1 SGHRS, CDR2 YFSETQ. V trimming: 4 bases; J trimming: 8 bases; junction bases outside the gene matches: 10. CDR3 bases: TGCGCCAGCAGCCAAGGACAGGGTAGTGGCGGCTACACCTTC. This gives the protein CASSQGQGSGGYTF.